The rows below give T cell receptor beta chains drawn from one sample of a study of cytomegalovirus exposure and HLA in healthy donors. Clones were sequenced by immunoSEQ multiplex PCR, and TCRdb holds only the in-frame ones, with some missing. The sample yields about 160,000 clones, 75% to 80% seen once. Sequences were obtained from PBMCs. The receptor source for this set is a woman aged 45-65 years in good health and CMV-seropositive. Each CDR3 is given with its conserved first and last residue. The order of the fields is clone size, V gene, D gene, J gene, CDR3 protein, CDR3 DNA. The D gene is left open where the match is weak. Expanded clones get a size class; other rows say once, few or many, or leave the size out.

-	TRBV4-2	TRBD1	TRBJ2-7	CASSQDGTVSLEQYF	TGTGCCAGCAGCCAAGATGGGACAGTATCCCTCGAGCAGTACTTC
once	TRBV19	-	TRBJ2-2	CASSPRDITGELFF	TGTGCCAGTAGTCCGCGTGACATCACCGGGGAGCTGTTTTTT
-	TRBV19	TRBD1	TRBJ2-7	CASNGQGAGYEQYF	TGTGCCAGTAATGGACAGGGGGCGGGCTACGAGCAGTACTTC
once	TRBV2	-	TRBJ1-1	CASSSGGNTEAFF	TGTGCCAGCTCCTCCGGGGGAAACACTGAAGCTTTCTTT
-	TRBV11-2	-	TRBJ2-7	CASSFGRYEQYF	TGTGCCAGCAGCTTCGGTCGCTACGAGCAGTACTTC
-	TRBV29-1	-	TRBJ1-2	CSVEEEGARGYTF	TGCAGCGTTGAAGAGGAGGGAGCGCGTGGCTACACCTTC
once	TRBV9	TRBD1	TRBJ1-6	CASSVTGQDFNNSPLHF	TGTGCCAGCAGCGTGACCGGACAGGATTTTAATAATTCACCCCTCCACTTT
-	TRBV2	-	TRBJ2-5	CASSEVGGIVETQYF	TGTGCCAGCAGCGAGGTTGGAGGGATCGTGGAGACCCAGTACTTC
-	TRBV4-3	-	TRBJ2-5	CASSQGNGQETQYF	TGCGCCAGCAGCCAAGGTAACGGCCAAGAGACCCAGTACTTC
-	TRBV10-2	-	TRBJ1-4	CASSRGLTNEKLFF	TGCGCCAGCAGCCGGGGACTGACAAATGAAAAACTGTTTTTT
once	TRBV4-3	-	TRBJ2-7	CASSPYYTSGTQYEQYF	TGCGCCAGCAGCCCTTATTACACCTCCGGGACACAATACGAGCAGTACTTC
-	TRBV25-1	-	TRBJ1-6	CASSRAHDSYNSPLHF	TGTGCCAGCAGCCGTGCCCACGACAGTTATAATTCACCCCTCCACTTT
-	TRBV10-3	-	TRBJ1-5	CASRGDARDNQPQHF	TGTGCCTCTCGGGGGGACGCCAGGGACAATCAGCCCCAACATTTT
-	TRBV4-3	-	TRBJ1-2	CASSQEPTENYGYTF	TGCGCCAGCAGCCAAGAGCCGACAGAGAATTATGGCTACACCTTC
-	TRBV6-5	-	TRBJ1-1	CASSYNKNTEAFF	TGTGCCAGCAGTTACAACAAGAACACTGAAGCTTTCTTT